The clone carrying this T cell receptor (beta chain) was detected ten times or more. Antigen: not known. Germline CDR1 MDHEN, CDR2 SYDVKM. Trimming left V 2 bases short and J 2 bases short, with 13 bases between. This CDR3 has 16 residues. The data originate from a study of Graves' ophthalmopathy and Graves' hyperthyroidism. Study-wide results and limits: Blood also contained most of the expanded thyroid clonotypes above 0.001 frequency. Sensitivity reached nearly 71% and specificity 72.22% when the model predicted ophthalmopathy progression.

Investigators amplified TCR beta CDR3 regions from RNA transcripts. HTBI-primed first-round RT-PCR preceded second-round multiplex PCR. TCRdb itself ran the multiplex PCR reads through MiXCR, one entry per CDR3 protein. The sample holds 350,000 to 400,000 distinct CDR3 sequences; roughly 15% are singletons and the top ten take approximately 7%. The authors defined stable hyperthyroidism as no ophthalmopathy within 18 months of follow-up. Participants with hyperthyroidism, aged 18 to 65, were newly diagnosed with under 2 months' duration. The sequence was obtained from a young woman with stable Graves' hyperthyroidism. This chain joins TRBV28 and TRBJ1-5; D is perhaps TRBD1 (5 bases). The specimen was peripheral blood. The CDR3 loop reads CASSLGSGRGNQPQHF. In DNA, the CDR3 is TGTGCCAGCAGTTTAGGATCAGGGAGGGGCAATCAGCCCCAGCATTTT.